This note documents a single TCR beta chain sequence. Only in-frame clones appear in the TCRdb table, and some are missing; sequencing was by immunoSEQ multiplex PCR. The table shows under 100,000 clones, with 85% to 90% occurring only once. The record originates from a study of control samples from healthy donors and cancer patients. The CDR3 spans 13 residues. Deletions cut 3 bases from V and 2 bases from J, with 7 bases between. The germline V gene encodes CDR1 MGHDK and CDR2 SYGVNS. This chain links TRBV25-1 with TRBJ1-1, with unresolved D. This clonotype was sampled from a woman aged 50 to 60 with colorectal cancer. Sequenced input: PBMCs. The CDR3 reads CASSELLNTEAFF. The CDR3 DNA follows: TGTGCCAGCAGTGAGTTACTTAACACTGAAGCTTTCTTT.